A selection of T cell receptor beta chains follows, all from one sample in a study of T cell changes during pregnancy in multiple sclerosis. This table comes from immunoSEQ multiplex PCR, and its TCRdb copy is limited to in-frame clones, with some not included. Of some 51,000 clones in the sample, roughly 94% were seen once. The source was CD4+ T cells from peripheral blood mononuclear cells, collected in the second trimester of pregnancy. These receptors all come from a female donor with multiple sclerosis, enrolled in a pregnancy study. Both conserved end residues are part of each CDR3. The order of the fields is J gene, D gene, V gene, clone size, CDR3 DNA, CDR3 protein. A D gene is named only where the DNA matches it firmly. Clone sizes are given selectively: once, few, many, or a class where the clone is expanded.

TRBJ1-2,-,TRBV6-5,-,TGTGCCAGCAGTTACTCGTCTGGACTTTATGTCTACACCTTC,CASSYSSGLYVYTF
TRBJ2-1,TRBD2,TRBV7-3,-,TGTGCCAGCAGCTTGCAGAGCGGGGGGGCTAAAAATGAGCAGTTCTTC,CASSLQSGGAKNEQFF
TRBJ2-3,-,TRBV7-3,-,TGTGCCAGCAGCTTTTCAGGCAGATCTAGCACAGATACGCAGTATTTT,CASSFSGRSSTDTQYF
TRBJ2-1,-,TRBV28,-,TGTGCCAGCATGACGCGGGACCAAACAATGGAGCAGTTCTTC,CASMTRDQTMEQFF
TRBJ1-1,-,TRBV7-2,-,TGTGCCAGCAGCTTGAGGGGGGGTTCCACTGAAGCTTTCTTT,CASSLRGGSTEAFF
TRBJ1-6,-,TRBV5-4,-,TGTGCCAGCAGGCCCACCGGGTCCTATAATTCACCCCTCCACTTT,CASRPTGSYNSPLHF
TRBJ2-3,TRBD2,TRBV7-3,-,TGTGCCAGCAGCCATAGCGGGGGGACAGATACGCAGTATTTT,CASSHSGGTDTQYF
TRBJ2-3,TRBD1,TRBV9,-,TGTGCCAGCAGCGTAGGGGGACAGGTTTCAGATACGCAGTATTTT,CASSVGGQVSDTQYF
TRBJ1-2,-,TRBV14,-,TGTGCCAGCAGCCAAGGAGGGTTTGGCTACACCTTC,CASSQGGFGYTF
TRBJ1-1,-,TRBV5-4,-,TGTGCCAGCAGCCTAATCATGAACACTGAAGCTTTCTTT,CASSLIMNTEAFF
TRBJ2-7,-,TRBV10-3,-,TGTGCCATCAGTGGCGCATACTCCTACGAGCAGTACTTC,CAISGAYSYEQYF
TRBJ1-6,-,TRBV5-6,-,TGTGCCAGCAGCTTTGGGAGCGGGCATAATTCACCCCTCCACTTT,CASSFGSGHNSPLHF
TRBJ2-7,TRBD1,TRBV6-6,-,TGTGCCAGCAGTCCTGGGACAGCCGAGGGGCAGTACTTC,CASSPGTAEGQYF
TRBJ2-5,TRBD2,TRBV18,-,TGTGCCAGCTCACCACTCCTCGGGGGGGCCGCAGAGACCCAGTACTTC,CASSPLLGGAAETQYF
TRBJ1-2,-,TRBV29-1,-,TGCAGCGTTGCACTGATAGATGGCTACACCTTC,CSVALIDGYTF
TRBJ1-1,-,TRBV2,-,TGTGCCAGCAGTTTCACCAGTGTGAACACTGAAGCTTTCTTT,CASSFTSVNTEAFF
TRBJ2-3,-,TRBV6-5,-,TGTGCCAGCAGTTCCATACTAGCTTCAGATACGCAGTATTTT,CASSSILASDTQYF
TRBJ2-7,-,TRBV19,-,TGTGCCACCGGGTTAGGGGATGGGATCTCCTACGAGCAGTACTTC,CATGLGDGISYEQYF
TRBJ1-1,-,TRBV30,-,TGTGCCTGGAGTATTACAGCTTCCGGCGACACTGAAGCTTTCTTT,CAWSITASGDTEAFF
TRBJ1-6,TRBD1,TRBV6-6,-,TGTGCCAGCAGCGAGACAGGGGGCGATAATTCACCCCTCCACTTT,CASSETGGDNSPLHF
TRBJ2-1,TRBD1,TRBV27,-,TGTGCCAGCAGTACGACAGGGAGCTCCTACAATGAGCAGTTCTTC,CASSTTGSSYNEQFF
TRBJ1-3,TRBD1,TRBV2,-,TGTGCCAGCAAGGACAGGTCCTTCTCTGGAAACACCATATATTTT,CASKDRSFSGNTIYF
TRBJ1-2,TRBD1,TRBV9,few,TGTGCCAGCAGCCCCCGGGACAGGGGTGGCTACACCTTC,CASSPRDRGGYTF
TRBJ2-7,-,TRBV7-9,-,TGTGCCAGCGGCGCGGACTCTAGTAGGGAGCAGTACTTC,CASGADSSREQYF
TRBJ1-3,-,TRBV7-2,-,TGTGCCAGCAGCTTAAAAGCGGGCTACGGAAACACCATATATTTT,CASSLKAGYGNTIYF
TRBJ1-2,TRBD1,TRBV23-1,-,TGCGCCAGCAGCCTACGCCGACAGGGGCACGGGGATGGTGGCTACACCTTC,CASSLRRQGHGDGGYTF
TRBJ2-5,TRBD2,TRBV23-1,-,TGCGCCAGCAGTCAATTGGGACTAGCGGGGCCCCGGGGAGAGACCCAGTACTTC,CASSQLGLAGPRGETQYF
TRBJ1-2,-,TRBV10-2,-,TGCGCCAGCAGTGATCCCGCCGAGGGAGAAGACTATGGCTACACCTTC,CASSDPAEGEDYGYTF
TRBJ1-4,-,TRBV18,-,TGTGCCAGCTCACCAGACCAGGGCAGTAACGGAAAACTGTTTTTT,CASSPDQGSNGKLFF